One sample yielded the 25 T cell receptor beta chains listed below, sequenced in a study of blood T cells in healthy people across ages. PCR was performed a second time for about 6 to 12 cycles using a sample-barcoded 5' primer and a J-beta primer mix. TCRdb analysed the 5' RACE reads with MiXCR anew, one entry per CDR3 protein. The repertoire consists of some 920,000 distinct CDR3 sequences, with 51% occurring once and the leading ten covering about a fifth. The sample consisted of blood. These receptors all come from an older woman in good health.

The rearrangement uses TRBV20-1 and TRBJ2-7; D not resolved. The CDR3 has 14 amino acids. Germline assignment: CDR1 DFQATT and CDR2 SNEGSKA (reference sequence). V was shortened by 7 bases and J by 2 bases, with 18 bases between the two germline ends. CDR3 protein: CSVPSRRQTYEQYF. The CDR3 region has the DNA TGCAGTGTCCCCTCCCGACGGCAGACCTACGAGCAGTACTTC.

This clonotype has just a few counts. The chain is built from TRBV29-1 and TRBJ2-3; tentatively, D is TRBD1 or TRBD2 (5 bases each). Germline CDR1 and CDR2: SQVTM and ANQGSEA. V lost 5 bases and J lost 4, with 16 bases in between. The CDR3 loop spans 14 amino acids. CDR3 sequence reads: CSVLRDLSSDTQYF. The CDR3 DNA reads as TGCAGCGTTCTCCGGGACCTTTCTTCAGATACGCAGTATTTT.

The chain recombines TRBV5-1 with TRBJ2-3; 8 nucleotides agree with TRBD1. CDR1 and CDR2 from the germline V gene are SGHRS and YFSETQ. Trimming took 4 bases from V and 3 from J; bases not matched to a gene: 10. CDR3 length: 16 amino acids. The CDR3 nucleotides read TGCGCCAGCAGCCCAACAAGGACAGGGTCTACAGATACGCAGTATTTT. Translated: CASSPTRTGSTDTQYF. Complete variable domain (other parts from reference TRBV5-1 and TRBJ2-3): KAGVTQTPRYLIKTRGQQVTLSCSPISGHRSVSWYQQTPGQGLQFLFEYFSETQRNKGNFPGRFSGRQFSNSRSEMNVSTLELGDSALYLCASSPTRTGSTDTQYFGPGTRLTVL.

The rearrangement links TRBV7-2 to TRBJ2-3, with D unclear. The V end lost 3 bases, the J end lost 1 base, and 8 bases lay between the germline ends. This CDR3 has 14 residues. Germline V gene lookup returns CDR1 SGHTA and CDR2 FQGNSA. The CDR3 DNA reads TGTGCCAGCAGCTTCACCCGTCGCACAGATACGCAGTATTTT. Amino acid sequence: CASSFTRRTDTQYF.

This rearrangement joins TRBV4-1 to TRBJ2-1; 13 nucleotides line up with TRBD2. Trimming took 1 base from V and 8 from J; bases not matched to a gene: 14. CDR1 is MGHRA and CDR2 is YSYEKL in the germline V gene. The CDR3 sequence is 19 residues long. CDR3 sequence: CASSQVGGLAGARRDEQFF. The DNA of the CDR3 is TGCGCCAGCAGCCAAGTAGGCGGACTAGCGGGAGCACGGAGGGATGAGCAGTTCTTC.

This clonotype was seen once. The chain joins TRBV20-1 to TRBJ2-1; TRBD2 matches 10 bases. The CDR3 runs to 12 residues. The V segment lost 7 bases and the J segment 7 bases; nucleotides outside the gene matches: 4. Germline CDR1 and CDR2: DFQATT and SNEGSKA (reference sequence). CDR3 DNA: TGCAGTGTTACTAGCGGGGTTAATGAGCAGTTCTTC. Its translation is CSVTSGVNEQFF.

The V call is TRBV10-3, the J call TRBJ2-2; D is undetermined. Germline CDR1 ENHRY, CDR2 SYGVKD. V dropped 2 bases and J dropped 5 bases, with 6 bases sitting between them. The CDR3 has 13 amino acids. CDR3 residues: CAISEGLTGELFF. CDR3 DNA sequence: TGTGCCATCAGTGAGGGGCTGACCGGGGAGCTGTTTTTT.

The J gene is TRBJ2-3, the V gene TRBV20-1; 8 positions match TRBD1. The germline V gene encodes CDR1 DFQATT and CDR2 SNEGSKA (reference sequence). This CDR3 comprises 15 residues. V was pared by 3 bases and J by 1 base, with 6 bases of the junction left unmatched. CDR3 nucleotide sequence: TGCAGTGCTAGGGGACAGGCCTACGGCACAGATACGCAGTATTTT. This gives the protein CSARGQAYGTDTQYF.

The chain uses TRBV28 and TRBJ2-7; D might be TRBD1 or TRBD2, each matching 6 bases. Trimming took off 6 bases at V and 3 bases at J, with 21 bases between the two ends. The germline gives CDR1 MDHEN, CDR2 SYDVKM. The length of the CDR3 is 16 residues. CDR3 residues: CASRPPGYEGGYEQYF. CDR3 bases: TGTGCCAGCAGGCCTCCGGGGTACGAGGGGGGCTACGAGCAGTACTTC.

The chain combines TRBV6-5 with TRBJ2-5, with 10 bases matching TRBD2. The CDR3 contains 13 residues. Germline values: CDR1 MNHEY, CDR2 SVGAGI. The J segment lost 5 bases and the V segment lost 7 bases, leaving 4 bases of the junction unmatched. The CDR3 protein is CASKLAGRETQYF. CDR3 nucleotides: TGTGCCAGCAAACTAGCGGGAAGGGAGACCCAGTACTTC.

This chain links TRBV20-1 with TRBJ2-7; 12 bases fit TRBD2. The length of the CDR3 is 13 residues. Germline-derived CDR1 and CDR2 are DFQATT and SNEGSKA (reference sequence). The V gene end was trimmed by 3 bases and the J gene end by 6 bases; junction bases not matched to a gene: 3. The CDR3 sequence is CSASGLAGLEQYF. The CDR3 DNA sequence: TGCAGTGCTAGTGGACTAGCGGGACTCGAGCAGTACTTC.

This clonotype has more than one count but fewer than ten. The chain has TRBV20-1 and TRBJ1-6, with 8 positions matching TRBD1. The CDR3 has 15 amino acids. V lost 1 base and J lost 9; bases outside the gene matches: 8. Germline-derived CDR1 and CDR2 are DFQATT and SNEGSKA (reference sequence). CDR3 sequence reads: CSARVPGGMSSPLHF. As DNA, the CDR3 is TGCAGTGCTAGAGTTCCAGGGGGCATGAGTTCACCCCTCCACTTT.

This clonotype was found a few times. This chain uses TRBV4-1 with TRBJ2-3, with 8 bases identical to TRBD2. The ends lost 2 bases at V and 4 bases at J; junction bases unmatched: 17. The germline V gene encodes CDR1 MGHRA and CDR2 YSYEKL. This CDR3 is built from 19 residues. The CDR3 is CASSQYHRGLVLTSDTQYF. The CDR3 DNA reads as TGCGCCAGCAGCCAATATCACCGGGGACTAGTTTTGACTTCAGATACGCAGTATTTT.

The gene calls are TRBV20-1 and TRBJ1-1; 9 nucleotides align to TRBD1. With 0 bases clipped from V and 1 base from J, the junction kept 3 bases outside the gene matches. From germline, CDR1 is DFQATT and CDR2 SNEGSKA (reference sequence). This CDR3 spans 15 amino acids. As DNA, the CDR3 is TGCAGTGCTAGAGAACAGACAGGGGGGAACACTGAAGCTTTCTTT. Protein sequence: CSAREQTGGNTEAFF.

This clonotype showed up just a few times. The rearrangement joins TRBV12-3 or TRBV12-4 to TRBJ2-5, with D possibly TRBD2 on 6 matching bases. Trimming took off 4 bases at V and 4 bases at J, with 13 bases between the two ends. This CDR3 region has 14 residues. The chain's CDR3 is CASSSRRATETQYF. CDR3 in DNA: TGTGCCAGCAGTTCTAGGAGGGCCACAGAGACCCAGTACTTC.

The V and J genes are TRBV14 and TRBJ2-1, with 11 bases fitting TRBD2. The CDR3 length is 16 residues. In germline, CDR1 is SGHDN, CDR2 FVKESK. V shed 3 bases, J shed 2 bases, and the junction held 3 bases outside the gene matches. Here the CDR3 reads CASSHLSGRAYNEQFF. CDR3 in DNA: TGTGCCAGCAGCCATCTTAGCGGGAGGGCCTACAATGAGCAGTTCTTC. Looking up the rest from reference TRBV14 and TRBJ2-1 gives the full variable domain: EAGVTQFPSHSVIEKGQTVTLRCDPISGHDNLYWYRRVMGKEIKFLLHFVKESKQDESGMPNNRFLAERTGGTYSTLKVQPAELEDSGVYFCASSHLSGRAYNEQFFGPGTRLTVL.

This clonotype has a handful of counts. The chain links TRBV27 to TRBJ2-7; no reliable D call. The CDR3 sequence is 14 residues long. Germline CDR1 MNHEY, CDR2 SMNVEV (reference sequence). Deletions cut 8 bases from V and 2 bases from J, with 16 bases between. The CDR3 sequence: CASGPQDGAYEQYF. CDR3 sequence (DNA): TGTGCCAGCGGCCCCCAAGATGGGGCCTACGAGCAGTACTTC.

V usage is TRBV7-2 and J usage is TRBJ2-3; 9 bases fit TRBD1. The germline CDR1 and CDR2 sequences are SGHTA and FQGNSA. CDR3 size: 19 residues. With V trimmed by 1 base and J by 2 bases, 13 bases remained unmatched. DNA for the CDR3: TGTGCCAGCAGCTTAGGTATACAGGGGGCGATAATACCCACAGATACGCAGTATTTT. It translates to CASSLGIQGAIIPTDTQYF.

The chain combines TRBV29-1 with TRBJ2-1; D is uncertain. V was shortened by 6 bases and J by 0 bases, with 9 bases between the two germline ends. The germline gives CDR1 SQVTM, CDR2 ANQGSEA. The CDR3 totals 13 residues. The CDR3 DNA sequence: TGCAGCGTCACTCAAGACTCCTACAATGAGCAGTTCTTC. Protein sequence: CSVTQDSYNEQFF.

The J gene is TRBJ2-1, the V gene TRBV13; D may be TRBD1 or TRBD2 (5 bases each). CDR1 and CDR2 (germline): PRHDT, FYEKMQ (reference sequence). There are 14 residues in the CDR3. Trimming removed 3 bases at V and 3 bases at J, with 9 bases between. The CDR3 protein is CASSFEGFYNEQFF. CDR3 in DNA: TGTGCCAGCAGCTTTGAGGGGTTCTACAATGAGCAGTTCTTC.

In this sample, this clonotype turned up once. The chain couples TRBV6-2 or TRBV6-3 to TRBJ1-6; D may be TRBD1 (5 bases). The V gene lost 2 bases and the J gene lost 5 bases, with 10 bases spanning the gap. Germline assignment: CDR1 MNHEY and CDR2 SVGEGT. CDR3 length equals 15 residues. The CDR3 DNA sequence: TGTGCCAGCAGTTACAAGGGACGGAATAATTCACCCCTCCACTTT. This sequence encodes CASSYKGRNNSPLHF.

The J gene is TRBJ1-2, the V gene TRBV7-2; 7 nucleotides align to TRBD1. With 1 base clipped from V and 4 bases from J, the junction kept 9 bases outside the gene matches. Per germline, CDR1 SGHTA and CDR2 FQGNSA. This CDR3 spans 16 amino acids. This CDR3 is CASSLGGAGTVYGYTF. The CDR3 coding sequence is TGTGCCAGCAGCTTAGGTGGGGCCGGGACAGTCTATGGCTACACCTTC.

The gene calls are TRBV4-2 and TRBJ2-5; tentatively, D is TRBD1 (6 bases). This CDR3 region has 15 residues. The germline V gene has CDR1 LGHNA and CDR2 YNFKEQ. V was shortened by 2 bases and J by 5 bases, with 15 bases between the two germline ends. CDR3: CASSQPTGPRETQYF. The DNA for the CDR3 is TGTGCCAGCAGCCAACCTACAGGGCCGAGGGAGACCCAGTACTTC.

This clonotype was observed a handful of times. The V and J genes are TRBV7-2 and TRBJ2-5; D possibly corresponds to TRBD2 (6 bases). Germline V gene lookup returns CDR1 SGHTA and CDR2 FQGNSA. The CDR3 length is 15 residues. V dropped 3 bases and J dropped 7 bases, with 18 bases sitting between them. Here the CDR3 DNA reads TGTGCCAGCAGCTTCTCGGGACGCCGGGGAGGGACCCAGTACTTC. The encoded protein is CASSFSGRRGGTQYF.

V and J are TRBV27 and TRBJ2-5, with TRBD2 identical over 9 bases. The J call may be mistaken, given a closer DNA end match to TRBJ2-7. Germline values: CDR1 MNHEY, CDR2 SMNVEV (reference sequence). The CDR3 contains 15 residues. CDR3 nucleotides: TGTGCCAGCAAACCTAAGACTAGCGGAAACTACGAGCAGTACTTC. Translated, it gives CASKPKTSGNYEQYF.